These 4 T cell receptor beta chains share one sample of origin, sequenced in a study of T cells in Graves' hyperthyroidism and ophthalmopathy. TCR beta CDR3 region amplification was performed from RNA transcripts. Primed by the HTBI set, a first-round RT-PCR was run on the TCR CDR3. TCRdb fed the multiplex PCR reads into MiXCR, producing one record per CDR3 protein. The data contain about 460,000 distinct CDR3 sequences, under 25% of them seen just once; the ten biggest clones take up less than 65%. Sequenced: blood. The receptors here all came from a woman aged 70-85 years with Graves' ophthalmopathy.

This chain uses TRBV2 with TRBJ2-1; 7 bases line up with TRBD2. Looked up from germline, CDR1 is SNHLY and CDR2 is FYNNEI. The trim removed 0 bases at V and 4 bases at J, leaving 6 bases unmatched. The CDR3 contains 16 residues. The CDR3 sequence: CASSEAPGLKYNEQFF. In DNA form, the CDR3 reads TGTGCCAGCAGTGAAGCGCCGGGACTAAAGTACAATGAGCAGTTCTTC.

The chain recombines TRBV6-5 with TRBJ2-5; D possibly matches TRBD1 or TRBD2 (5 bases each). The CDR3 extends over 16 amino acids. Germline-derived CDR1 and CDR2 are MNHEY and SVGAGI. Trimming shortened V by 1 base and J by 2 bases, and 14 bases separated the two germline ends. Written as DNA, the CDR3 is TGTGCCAGCAGTTACTTCGCAGGGTGGGGGCAAGAGACCCAGTACTTC. The encoded protein is CASSYFAGWGQETQYF.

The chain is built from TRBV4-1 and TRBJ1-1; D ambiguous. Deletions cut 0 bases from V and 0 bases from J, with 14 bases between. Per the germline V gene, CDR1 is MGHRA and CDR2 is YSYEKL. CDR3 size: 17 residues. CDR3 DNA sequence: TGCGCCAGCAGCCAAGAGGATTCGAGTCACCTGAACACTGAAGCTTTCTTT. Amino acids: CASSQEDSSHLNTEAFF.

This clonotype has at least ten counts. The chain joins TRBV20-1 to TRBJ2-7; D is perhaps TRBD1 or TRBD2 (5 bases each). The germline CDR1 and CDR2 sequences are DFQATT and SNEGSKA (reference sequence). Deletions cut 5 bases from V and 5 bases from J, with 16 bases between. The length of the CDR3 is 13 residues. The DNA of the CDR3 is TGCAGTGCTGTCGGGGCTAGTGCCCACGAGCAGTACTTC. This encodes CSAVGASAHEQYF.